Reported below is one T cell receptor beta chain. V trimming: 3 bases; J trimming: 10 bases; junction bases outside the gene matches: 18. Germline V CDR1 and CDR2: LNHDA, SQIVND (reference sequence). This CDR3 has 18 residues. Assay: immunoSEQ multiplex PCR; the TCRdb copy retains only in-frame clones and omits some. The data hold around 19,000 clones, with 84% observed a single time. This specimen comes from a study of control samples from healthy donors and cancer patients. This TCR came from a woman aged 70-85 years with lung cancer. What was sequenced was PBMCs. The chain recombines TRBV19 with TRBJ1-2; 12 nucleotides match TRBD1. CDR3 residues: CASSMPGQGASIRDDYTF. CDR3 bases: TGTGCCAGTAGTATGCCGGGACAGGGGGCCTCAATCAGGGATGACTACACCTTC.